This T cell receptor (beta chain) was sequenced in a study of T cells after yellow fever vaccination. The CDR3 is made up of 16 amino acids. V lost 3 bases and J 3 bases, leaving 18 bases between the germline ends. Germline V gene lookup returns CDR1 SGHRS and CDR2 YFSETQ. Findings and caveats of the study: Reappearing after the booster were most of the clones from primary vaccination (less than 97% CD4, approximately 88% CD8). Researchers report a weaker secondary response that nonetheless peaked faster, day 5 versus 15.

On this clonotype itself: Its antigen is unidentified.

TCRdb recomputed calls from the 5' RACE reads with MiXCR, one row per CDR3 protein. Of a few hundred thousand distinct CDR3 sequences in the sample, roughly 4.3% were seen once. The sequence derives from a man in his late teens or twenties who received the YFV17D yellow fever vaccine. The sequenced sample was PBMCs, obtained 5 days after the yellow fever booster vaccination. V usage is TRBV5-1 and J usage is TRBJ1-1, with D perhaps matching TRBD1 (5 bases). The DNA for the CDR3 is TGCGCCAGCAGCTCCGGACCCGGGACCTCCCACACTGAAGCTTTCTTT. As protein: CASSSGPGTSHTEAFF.